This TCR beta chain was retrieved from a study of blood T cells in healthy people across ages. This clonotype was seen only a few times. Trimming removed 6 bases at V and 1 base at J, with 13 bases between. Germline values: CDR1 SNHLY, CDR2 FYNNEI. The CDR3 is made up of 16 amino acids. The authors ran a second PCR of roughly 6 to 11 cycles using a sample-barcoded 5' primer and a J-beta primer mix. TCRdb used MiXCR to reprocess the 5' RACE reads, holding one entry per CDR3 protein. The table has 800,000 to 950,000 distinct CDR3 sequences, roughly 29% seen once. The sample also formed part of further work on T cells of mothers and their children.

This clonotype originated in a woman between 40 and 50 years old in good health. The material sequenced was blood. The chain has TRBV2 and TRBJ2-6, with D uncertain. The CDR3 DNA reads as TGTGCCAGCAGCATGAAGCCCCCTTCTGGGGCCAACGTCCTGACTTTC. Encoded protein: CASSMKPPSGANVLTF.